Here is one T cell receptor (beta chain) with its context. This sample was included in a study of blood T cell repertoires in COVID-19. Germline lookup yields CDR1 SGHVS and CDR2 FQNEAQ. The V end lost 6 bases, the J end lost 1 base, and 12 bases lay between the germline ends. The CDR3 length is 14 residues. Using immunoSEQ multiplex PCR, the repertoire was profiled, and TCRdb retains in-frame clones only, with some absent. Counted here are approximately 25,000 clones, 65% to 90% occurring once; the ten biggest clones make up over 15%. This clonotype was sampled from a human donor with acute or convalescent COVID-19. The donor label of this sample is uncertain. The genes are TRBV7-8 and TRBJ2-5; D remains ambiguous. The material sequenced was peripheral blood. For the CDR3, the DNA is TGTGCCAGCAGACTCACAGTAATCCAAGAGACCCAGTACTTC. Translation: CASRLTVIQETQYF.